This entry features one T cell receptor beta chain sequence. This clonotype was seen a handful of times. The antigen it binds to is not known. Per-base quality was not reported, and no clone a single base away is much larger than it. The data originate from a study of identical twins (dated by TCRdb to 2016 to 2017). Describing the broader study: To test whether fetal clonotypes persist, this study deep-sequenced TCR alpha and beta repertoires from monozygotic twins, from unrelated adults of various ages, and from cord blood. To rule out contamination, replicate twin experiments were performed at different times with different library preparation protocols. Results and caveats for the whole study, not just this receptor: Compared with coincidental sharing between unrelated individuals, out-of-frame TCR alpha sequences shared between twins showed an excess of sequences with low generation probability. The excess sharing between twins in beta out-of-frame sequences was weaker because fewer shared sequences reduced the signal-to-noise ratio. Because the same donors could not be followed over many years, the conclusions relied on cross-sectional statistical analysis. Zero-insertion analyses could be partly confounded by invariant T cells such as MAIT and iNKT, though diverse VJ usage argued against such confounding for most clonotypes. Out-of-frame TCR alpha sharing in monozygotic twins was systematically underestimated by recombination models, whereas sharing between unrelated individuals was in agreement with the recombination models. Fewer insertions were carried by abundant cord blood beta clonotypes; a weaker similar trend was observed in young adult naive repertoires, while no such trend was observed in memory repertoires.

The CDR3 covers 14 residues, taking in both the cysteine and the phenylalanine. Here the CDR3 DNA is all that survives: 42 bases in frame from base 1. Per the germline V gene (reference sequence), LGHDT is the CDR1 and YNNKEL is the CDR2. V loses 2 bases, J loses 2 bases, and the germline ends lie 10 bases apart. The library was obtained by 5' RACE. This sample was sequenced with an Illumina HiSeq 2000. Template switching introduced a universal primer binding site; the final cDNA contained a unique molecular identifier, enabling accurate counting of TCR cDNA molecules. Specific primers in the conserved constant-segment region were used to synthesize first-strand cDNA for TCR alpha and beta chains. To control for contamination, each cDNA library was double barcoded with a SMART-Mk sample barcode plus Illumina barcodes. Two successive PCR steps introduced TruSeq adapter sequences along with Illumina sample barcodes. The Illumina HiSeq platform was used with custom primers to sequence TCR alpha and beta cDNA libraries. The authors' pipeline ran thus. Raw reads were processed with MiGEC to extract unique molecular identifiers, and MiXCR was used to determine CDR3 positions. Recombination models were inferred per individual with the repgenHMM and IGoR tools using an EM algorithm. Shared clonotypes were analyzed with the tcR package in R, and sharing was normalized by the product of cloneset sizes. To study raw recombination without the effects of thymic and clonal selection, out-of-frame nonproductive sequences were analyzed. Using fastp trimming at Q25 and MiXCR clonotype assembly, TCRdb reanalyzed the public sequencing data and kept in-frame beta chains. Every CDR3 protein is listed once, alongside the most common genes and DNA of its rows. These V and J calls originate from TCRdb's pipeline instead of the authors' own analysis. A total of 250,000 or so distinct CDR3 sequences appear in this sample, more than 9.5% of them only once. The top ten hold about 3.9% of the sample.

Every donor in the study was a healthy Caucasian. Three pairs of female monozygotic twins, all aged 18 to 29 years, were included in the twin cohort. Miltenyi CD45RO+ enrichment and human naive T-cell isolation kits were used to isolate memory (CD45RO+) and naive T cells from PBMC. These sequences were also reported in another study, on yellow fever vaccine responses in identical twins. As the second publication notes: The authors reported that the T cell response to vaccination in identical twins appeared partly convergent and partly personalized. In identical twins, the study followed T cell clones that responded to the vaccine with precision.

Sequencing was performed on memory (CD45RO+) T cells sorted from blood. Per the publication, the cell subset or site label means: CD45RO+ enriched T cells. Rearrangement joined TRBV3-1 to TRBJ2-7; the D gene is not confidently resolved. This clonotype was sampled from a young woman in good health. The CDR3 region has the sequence CASSQRQTPYEQYF. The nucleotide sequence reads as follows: TGTGCCAGCAGCCAAAGGCAGACCCCCTACGAGCAGTACTTC.